Below, 21 T cell receptor beta chains from the same sample are listed, as sequenced in a study of OX40 agonist ivuxolimab in advanced cancers. Sequencing was performed with immunoSEQ multiplex PCR; in TCRdb, only in-frame clones are kept and a portion is missing. The data show fewer than 140,000 clones, about nine tenths seen once. The sequenced sample was CD4+ or CD8+ T cells sorted from blood, obtained in a trial of the OX40 agonist ivuxolimab. Receptor source: an adult with an advanced solid tumor such as melanoma, head and neck, liver or kidney cancer.

This clone showed up just once. The chain links TRBV6-6 to TRBJ1-5, with TRBD1 identical over 9 bases. Per germline, CDR1 MNHNY and CDR2 SVGAGI (reference sequence). The CDR3 length is 16 residues. The V segment lost 0 bases and the J segment 4 bases; nucleotides outside the gene matches: 4. In DNA, the CDR3 is TGTGCCAGCAGTTACTCCTTAGGACAGGGGAATCAGCCCCAGCATTTT. It codes for CASSYSLGQGNQPQHF.

V usage is TRBV4-2 and J usage is TRBJ1-6, with TRBD1 identical over 10 bases. Germline V gives CDR1 LGHNA, CDR2 YNFKEQ. With 3 bases clipped from V and 10 bases from J, the junction kept 6 bases outside the gene matches. The CDR3 has 15 amino acids. The CDR3 is CASSQRTGGDSPLHF. The DNA for the CDR3 is TGTGCCAGCAGCCAGAGGACAGGGGGAGACTCACCCCTCCACTTT.

The chain uses TRBV7-9 and TRBJ1-3; D is perhaps TRBD1 (5 bases). V was trimmed by 4 bases and J by 1 base, leaving 8 bases between them. Per the germline V gene, CDR1 is SEHNR and CDR2 is FQNEAQ (reference sequence). CDR3 length: 14 residues. The CDR3 here is CASSSQDSGNTIYF. The CDR3 coding sequence is TGTGCCAGCAGCTCACAGGATTCTGGAAACACCATATATTTT. The whole variable domain, remainder taken from reference TRBV7-9 and TRBJ1-3, is DTGVSQNPRHKITKRGQNVTFRCDPISEHNRLYWYRQTLGQGPEFLTYFQNEAQLEKSRLLSDRFSAERPKGSFSTLEIQRTEQGDSAMYLCASSSQDSGNTIYFGEGSWLTVV.

This chain joins TRBV4-3 and TRBJ2-7; 9 positions match TRBD1. Germline V CDR1 and CDR2: LGHNA, YSLEER. The trim removed 0 bases at V and 1 base at J, leaving 1 base unmatched. The CDR3 has 15 amino acids. CDR3 sequence reads: CASSQEGTGSYEQYF. The CDR3 bases are TGCGCCAGCAGCCAAGAAGGGACAGGGTCCTACGAGCAGTACTTC.

The chain recombines TRBV5-1 with TRBJ2-2; maybe TRBD2 (6 bases). Trimming took off 4 bases at V and 0 bases at J, with 16 bases between the two ends. The CDR3 runs to 17 residues. The V gene's germline CDR1 is SGHRS and CDR2 YFSETQ. Here the CDR3 DNA reads TGCGCCAGCAGCCCCACGGAGGGGTCTGCGAACACCGGGGAGCTGTTTTTT. This gives the protein CASSPTEGSANTGELFF.

This chain joins TRBV29-1 and TRBJ1-1; D uncertain. The CDR3 spans 11 residues. V was pared by 6 bases and J by 5 bases, with 10 bases between. CDR1 and CDR2 from the germline V gene are SQVTM and ANQGSEA. DNA of the CDR3: TGCAGCGTCGGTTTTGATACTGAAGCTTTCTTT. Protein: CSVGFDTEAFF.

This rearrangement joins TRBV9 to TRBJ2-2, with TRBD2 matching 10 bases. V lost 4 bases and J lost 9; bases outside the gene matches: 15. CDR3 length equals 17 residues. Germline CDR1 SGDLS, CDR2 YYNGEE. CDR3 DNA: TGTGCCAGCAGCCCCCGCAGCGGGGGGGTATCTGTCAGGGAGCTGTTTTTT. Its translation is CASSPRSGGVSVRELFF.

The V call is TRBV2, the J call TRBJ2-3; possibly TRBD1 for D (6 bases). The V end lost 4 bases, the J end lost 2 bases, and 10 bases lay between the germline ends. Germline loops: CDR1 SNHLY, CDR2 FYNNEI. The CDR3 runs 14 residues. CDR3 region: CASSGGTITDTQYF. The CDR3 DNA is TGTGCCAGCAGTGGGGGGACAATCACAGATACGCAGTATTTT.

This clone was counted a few times. The V gene is TRBV9, the J gene TRBJ2-1; D possibly corresponds to TRBD1 (5 bases). CDR1 is SGDLS, CDR2 YYNGEE, per germline. V lost 0 bases and J lost 2, with 12 bases in between. This CDR3 has 16 amino acids. DNA for the CDR3: TGTGCCAGCAGCGTAGAGTGGGGCCCCCCCTACAATGAGCAGTTCTTC. The encoded protein is CASSVEWGPPYNEQFF.

The chain recombines TRBV7-2 with TRBJ2-5; a possible D gene is TRBD2 (5 bases). Germline V gene data show CDR1 as SGHTA and CDR2 as FQGNSA. The CDR3 length is 15 residues. V gave up 0 bases and J gave up 5 bases, with 13 bases separating them. The CDR3 protein is CASSLALRVYETQYF. The CDR3 coding sequence is TGTGCCAGCAGCTTAGCGCTGAGGGTTTACGAGACCCAGTACTTC.

The chain uses TRBV6-6 and TRBJ1-2, with TRBD1 as a possible D gene (5 bases). Germline CDR1 and CDR2: MNHNY and SVGAGI (reference sequence). The CDR3 has 14 residues. Trimming left V 1 base short and J 7 bases short, with 13 bases between. The CDR3 sequence: CASSYFQRGGGYTF. CDR3 in DNA: TGTGCCAGCAGTTACTTCCAGAGGGGTGGTGGCTACACCTTC.

The chain recombines TRBV19 with TRBJ1-4; D ambiguous. The CDR3 length is 13 residues. V was cut by 6 bases and J by 5 bases, with 10 bases left in between. CDR1 is LNHDA, CDR2 SQIVND, per germline (reference sequence). The CDR3 loop reads CASRRKGNEKLFF. CDR3 bases: TGTGCCAGTAGAAGAAAGGGCAATGAAAAACTGTTTTTT.

J is TRBJ2-3 and V is TRBV5-4, with D tentatively TRBD1 (6 bases). V shed 4 bases and J shed 3 bases, with 15 bases lying between them. Germline V gives CDR1 SGHNT, CDR2 YYREEE (reference sequence). The CDR3 consists of 15 residues. The CDR3 region is CASSVDSWRTDTQYF. The DNA for the CDR3 is TGTGCCAGCAGCGTGGACAGTTGGAGGACAGATACGCAGTATTTT.

Details on this clone: Different DNA sequences within this sample yield the same CDR3. The CDR3 here is CSVSYEQYF. CDR3 DNA sequence: TGCAGTGTTTCGTACGAGCAGTACTTC. J is TRBJ2-7 and V is TRBV20-1; no firm D call. From germline, CDR1 is DFQATT and CDR2 SNEGSKA (reference sequence). The CDR3 extends over 9 amino acids. Between the trimmed V and J ends, which lost 7 bases and 4 bases, there was a span of 5 bases.

The chain couples TRBV10-3 to TRBJ1-1; possible D gene TRBD1, 6 bases. Germline V gene data show CDR1 as ENHRY and CDR2 as SYGVKD. The CDR3 loop spans 12 amino acids. Trimming left V 8 bases short and J 7 bases short, with 14 bases between. CDR3 in amino acids: CAIRGTGREAFF. For the CDR3, the DNA is TGTGCCATCCGCGGAACAGGGCGTGAAGCTTTCTTT.

This chain joins TRBV5-5 and TRBJ2-7; D is uncertain. The V gene's germline CDR1 is SGHKS and CDR2 YYEKEE (reference sequence). V lost 0 bases to trimming and J lost 5 bases, with 12 bases between them. The CDR3 has 14 residues. CDR3: CASSLDWPSHEQYF. CDR3 nucleotides: TGTGCCAGCAGCTTGGACTGGCCGTCCCACGAGCAGTACTTC.

The chain carries TRBV29-1 and TRBJ2-5; the D gene is possibly TRBD2 (5 bases). The germline V and J ends were trimmed by 7 bases and 9 bases, with 18 bases remaining between them. Germline V gene lookup returns CDR1 SQVTM and CDR2 ANQGSEA. The CDR3 sequence is 12 residues long. The CDR3 loop is CSDTRAAGAQYF. DNA for the CDR3: TGCAGCGACACCCGGGCCGCCGGGGCCCAGTACTTC.

This CDR3 reads CASSQLSTGELFF. The CDR3 coding sequence is TGCGCCAGCAGCCAATTAAGCACCGGGGAGCTGTTTTTT. The chain couples TRBV4-3 to TRBJ2-2; unclear D gene. Germline CDR1 LGHNA, CDR2 YSLEER. V lost 2 bases and J lost 4, with 5 bases in between. This CDR3 contains 13 residues.

The chain joins TRBV28 to TRBJ2-7; D is perhaps TRBD1 (6 bases). Trimming left V 2 bases short and J 5 bases short, with 13 bases between. This CDR3 is 14 amino acids long. Germline-derived CDR1 and CDR2 are MDHEN and SYDVKM. The CDR3: CASSLPYRVDEQYF. DNA for the CDR3: TGTGCCAGCAGTTTACCCTACAGGGTAGACGAGCAGTACTTC.

The chain uses TRBV7-8 and TRBJ1-5; TRBD1 matches 9 bases. Per germline, CDR1 SGHVS and CDR2 FQNEAQ. This CDR3 spans 16 amino acids. The V and J ends lost 5 bases and 5 bases, in that order; junction bases with no gene match: 10. The CDR3, as DNA: TGTGCCAGCAGCCTACCCGGGACAGGGACTTATCAGCCCCAGCATTTT. It codes for CASSLPGTGTYQPQHF.

This clone has just a few counts. This chain uses TRBV7-2 with TRBJ2-5, with D perhaps TRBD2 (6 bases). V gave up 5 bases and J gave up 5 bases, with 21 bases separating them. The CDR3 has 16 residues. Germline V lookup: CDR1 SGHTA, CDR2 FQGNSA. The chain's CDR3 is CASSPGPGLRWETQYF. The CDR3 DNA follows: TGTGCCAGCAGCCCCGGACCGGGACTTCGTTGGGAGACCCAGTACTTC.